A single sample is the source of the 7 T cell receptor beta chains below, sequenced in a study of shared clonotypes between healthy human individuals. The assay was immunoSEQ multiplex PCR, and TCRdb's table has in-frame clones only and misses some. In the table there are over a million clones, about 75% of which are singletons. The sample was memory CD4+ T cells sorted from blood. Regarding subset: CD45RA-negative fraction. The origin of the receptors is a man aged 18 to 30 in good health.

The V and J genes are TRBV4-1 and TRBJ2-5; TRBD1 might be the D (6 bases). TRBJ2-7 matches the DNA end more closely, so the J call is doubtful. The germline CDR1 and CDR2 sequences are MGHRA and YSYEKL. The CDR3 loop spans 14 amino acids. The DNA of the CDR3 is TGCGCCAGCAGCCAAGTGGGACAACACTACGAGCAGTACTTC. This gives the protein CASSQVGQHYEQYF.

The V and J genes are TRBV6-6 and TRBJ2-7, with D hard to call. CDR1 and CDR2 from the germline V gene are MNHNY and SVGAGI (reference sequence). This CDR3 is 13 amino acids long. Trimming took off 0 bases at V and 4 bases at J, with 7 bases between the two ends. The CDR3 reads CASSYSMGYEQYF. The CDR3, as DNA: TGTGCCAGCAGTTACTCGATGGGTTACGAGCAGTACTTC.

This clone was found once. V and J are TRBV30 and TRBJ2-2; D is possibly TRBD1 (5 bases). Germline V gene lookup returns CDR1 GTSNPN and CDR2 SVGIG (reference sequence). The CDR3 spans 14 residues. Trimming shortened V by 3 bases and J by 6 bases, and 14 bases separated the two germline ends. CDR3 in amino acids: CAWSWQGFAGELFF. The CDR3 region has the DNA TGTGCCTGGAGCTGGCAGGGCTTTGCCGGGGAGCTGTTTTTT.

This clone has just one count. The V and J genes are TRBV18 and TRBJ1-1; D remains unclear. The CDR3 length is 14 residues. The V and J ends lost 0 bases and 8 bases respectively, with 13 bases between them. Germline V gene lookup returns CDR1 KGHSH and CDR2 LQKENI. CDR3 nucleotide sequence: TGTGCCAGCTCACCACCCACGGCCGGAGGGGAAGCTTTCTTT. Translating it yields CASSPPTAGGEAFF.

The rearrangement links TRBV7-2 to TRBJ2-2; 10 bases align to TRBD2. The trim removed 5 bases at V and 7 bases at J, leaving 7 bases unmatched. Germline CDR1 SGHTA, CDR2 FQGNSA. The CDR3 contains 15 residues. CDR3 nucleotide sequence: TGTGCCAGCAGCCCCAGCGGGGGGGCTATCGGGGAGCTGTTTTTT. Translating gives CASSPSGGAIGELFF. Together with reference TRBV7-2 and TRBJ2-2, the CDR3 gives the full variable domain: GAGVSQSPSNKVTEKGKDVELRCDPISGHTALYWYRQSLGQGLEFLIYFQGNSAPDKSGLPSDRFSAERTGGSVSTLTIQRTQQEDSAVYLCASSPSGGAIGELFFGEGSRLTVL.

This chain joins TRBV18 and TRBJ1-1, with TRBD1 identical over 7 bases. This CDR3 spans 14 amino acids. With V trimmed by 3 bases and J by 3 bases, 4 bases remained unmatched. CDR1 is KGHSH, CDR2 LQKENI, per germline. CDR3 loop: CASSPRQGYTEAFF. In nucleotides, the CDR3 is TGTGCCAGCTCACCCCGACAGGGCTACACTGAAGCTTTCTTT. Filled out from reference TRBV18 and TRBJ1-1, the complete variable domain reads NAGVMQNPRHLVRRRGQEARLRCSPMKGHSHVYWYRQLPEEGLKFMVYLQKENIIDESGMPKERFSAEFPKEGPSILRIQQVVRGDSAAYFCASSPRQGYTEAFFGQGTRLTVV.

The gene calls are TRBV2 and TRBJ2-3, with 12 bases fitting TRBD2. CDR1 SNHLY and CDR2 FYNNEI come from the germline V gene. J gave up 3 bases and V 6 bases, and 4 bases lay outside the gene matches. This CDR3 has 15 amino acids. In DNA, the CDR3 is TGTGCCAGCAGGACGGGACTAGCGGGTACAGATACGCAGTATTTT. It yields the protein CASRTGLAGTDTQYF.